Reported below is one T cell receptor beta chain. Its matching antigen is unknown. Noted time point: week 23, last vaccination. The vaccine gave 300 ug of a 20-mer mutant IDH1 peptide subcutaneously per dose. This CDR3 spans 14 amino acids. The J segment lost 5 bases and the V segment lost 6 bases, leaving 7 bases of the junction unmatched. Germline V CDR1 and CDR2: SEHNR, FQNEAQ (reference sequence). This entry comes from a study of a mutant IDH1 vaccine in newly diagnosed glioma. Background on the study: Patients received vaccination from 4-6 weeks after radiotherapy alone, or with temozolomide cycles.

This table comes from immunoSEQ multiplex PCR, and its TCRdb copy is limited to in-frame clones, with some not included. This table has about 82,000 clones, about 82% appearing once. The chain carries TRBV7-9 and TRBJ2-1, with 7 nucleotides matching TRBD2. The receptor comes from a man aged 25 to 45 with glioma. Some clones in this sample may be carry-over from other donors' samples. Sequencing used PBMCs, obtained from a glioma patient whose treatment included an IDH1 peptide vaccine. The DNA for the CDR3 is TGTGCCAGCAGGCCCGGGACTAAAAACAATGAGCAGTTCTTC. Its translation: CASRPGTKNNEQFF.